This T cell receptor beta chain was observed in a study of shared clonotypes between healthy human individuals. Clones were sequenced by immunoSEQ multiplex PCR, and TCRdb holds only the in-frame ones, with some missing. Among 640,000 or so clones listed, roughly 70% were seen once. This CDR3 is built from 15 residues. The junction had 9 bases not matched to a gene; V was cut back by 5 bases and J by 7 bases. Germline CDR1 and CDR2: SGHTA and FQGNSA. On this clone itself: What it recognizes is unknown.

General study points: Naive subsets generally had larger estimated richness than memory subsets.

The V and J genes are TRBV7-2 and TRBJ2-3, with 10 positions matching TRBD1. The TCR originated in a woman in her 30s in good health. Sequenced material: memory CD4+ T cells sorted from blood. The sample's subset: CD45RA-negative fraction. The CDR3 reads CASSPQGGQGYTQYF. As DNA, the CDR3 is TGTGCCAGCAGCCCACAGGGGGGACAGGGGTATACGCAGTATTTT.